The sequence of this TCR beta chain was determined in a study of cytomegalovirus exposure and HLA in healthy donors. Study details: Unique TCRs numbering approximately 81 million, obtained from HLA-typed donors, made up an early data release. Membership in the Caucasian-associated ancestry cluster was found for 65% to 85% of 398 genotyped donors.

With respect to this clone: Antigen unknown.

The primer mix had 60 Vbeta and 13 Jbeta primers. Libraries were prepared by immunoSEQ multiplex PCR; TCRdb keeps only in-frame clonotypes and omits some of them. The sample has 150,000 to 200,000 clones, roughly 88% seen once; the top ten hold around a tenth. The CDR3 consists of 16 residues. V was pared by 5 bases and J by 7 bases, with 23 bases between. Germline assignment: CDR1 GTSNPN and CDR2 SVGIG (reference sequence). Whole-study findings and limits: According to an earlier analysis, most TCR beta V segments yielded productive rearrangements about 87% or about 30% of the time. The majority of CMV-associated TCR beta chains were reported as apparently HLA-restricted in a later analysis.

Sequencing input: PBMCs. The origin of this receptor is a man aged 18 to 30 in good health and CMV-seropositive. The V call is TRBV30, the J call TRBJ1-4, with D maybe TRBD1 (6 bases). This CDR3 reads CAWHANVGTSLEKLFF. The DNA of the CDR3 is TGTGCCTGGCATGCAAACGTCGGGACATCGCTTGAAAAACTGTTTTTT.